The 11 T cell receptor beta chains given below trace back to one sample, sequenced in a study of CD8 T cells in Susac syndrome. Reverse transcription of roughly 0.5 to 1 ug RNA was carried out with random hexamers. TCRdb fed the immunoSEQ multiplex PCR reads into MiXCR, producing one record per CDR3 protein. The profile shows 190,000 or so distinct CDR3 sequences, about 95% of them singletons. Sample: CD4+ T cells from PBMCs. The origin of the receptors is a human donor with multiple sclerosis.

The chain is built from TRBV20-1 and TRBJ2-2; no clear D gene. Germline CDR1 DFQATT, CDR2 SNEGSKA (reference sequence). The germline V and J ends were trimmed by 7 bases and 0 bases, with 9 bases remaining between them. The CDR3 runs to 13 residues. The CDR3 region is CSVSPANTGELFF. CDR3 coding DNA: TGCAGTGTCAGCCCTGCGAACACCGGGGAGCTGTTTTTT.

This clonotype came up a few times. The genes are TRBV3-1 and TRBJ2-7; no reliable D call. V was clipped by 3 bases and J by 0 bases, with 6 bases between them. The CDR3 is made up of 13 amino acids. Per germline, CDR1 LGHDT and CDR2 YNNKEL (reference sequence). CDR3 residues: CASSHLSSYEQYF. In DNA form, the CDR3 reads TGTGCCAGCAGCCATCTGTCCTCCTACGAGCAGTACTTC.

The V gene is TRBV19, the J gene TRBJ2-1, with D perhaps TRBD2 (6 bases). Germline V gene data show CDR1 as LNHDA and CDR2 as SQIVND (reference sequence). The CDR3 consists of 18 residues. V was shortened by 3 bases and J by 3 bases, with 21 bases between the two germline ends. The CDR3 region has the DNA TGTGCCAGTAGTATCCCTGCCCGGCGGGGTTCGGGCTACAATGAGCAGTTCTTC. Residues: CASSIPARRGSGYNEQFF.

The rearrangement uses TRBV5-1 and TRBJ2-7; 9 bases match TRBD2. This CDR3 comprises 14 residues. Germline lookup yields CDR1 SGHRS and CDR2 YFSETQ. J was trimmed by 6 bases and V by 0 bases; bases with no gene match: 4. The CDR3 DNA reads TGCGCCAGCAGCTTGGTAGCGGGAGAGGTCGAGCAGTACTTC. Protein: CASSLVAGEVEQYF.

CDR3 sequence (DNA): TGTGCCAGTAGTCCCGGGACTAGGAGTGAGCAGTTCTTC. Amino acid sequence: CASSPGTRSEQFF. The chain combines TRBV19 with TRBJ2-1; 8 positions match TRBD2. The V and J ends lost 5 bases and 9 bases, in that order; junction bases with no gene match: 6. This CDR3 contains 13 residues. CDR1 and CDR2 from the germline V gene are LNHDA and SQIVND (reference sequence).

The genes are TRBV27 and TRBJ1-5; the D gene is possibly TRBD1 (5 bases). Trimming cost V 2 bases and J 0 bases, with 8 bases left between them. Per germline, CDR1 MNHEY and CDR2 SMNVEV (reference sequence). This CDR3 is built from 15 residues. For the CDR3, the DNA is TGTGCCAGCAGTTTAGAGGGGAGTAGCAATCAGCCCCAGCATTTT. Translating gives CASSLEGSSNQPQHF.

The CDR3 coding sequence is TGCAGTGCTAGTGAAGCGGGAGTACCAATTGACGAGCAGTACTTC. It translates to CSASEAGVPIDEQYF. This rearrangement joins TRBV20-1 to TRBJ2-7; 8 bases line up with TRBD2. Germline V gene sequence: CDR1 DFQATT, CDR2 SNEGSKA (reference sequence). Trimming removed 3 bases from V and 5 bases from J; junction bases left unmatched: 12. The length of the CDR3 is 15 residues.

This rearrangement joins TRBV9 to TRBJ2-5; 9 positions match TRBD2. Germline values: CDR1 SGDLS, CDR2 YYNGEE. V lost 4 bases, J lost 0 bases, and 4 bases stayed unmatched. The CDR3 covers 15 residues. CDR3 nucleotides: TGTGCCAGCAGCCGGACTAGCGAGAACCAAGAGACCCAGTACTTC. As protein: CASSRTSENQETQYF.

This chain uses TRBV4-2 with TRBJ1-5, with D hard to call. Germline CDR1 LGHNA, CDR2 YNFKEQ. V was shortened by 0 bases and J by 4 bases, with 7 bases between the two germline ends. CDR3 length: 14 amino acids. The CDR3 region is CASSQDRRNQPQHF. DNA for the CDR3: TGTGCCAGCAGCCAAGACCGCCGGAATCAGCCCCAGCATTTT.

The chain is built from TRBV29-1 and TRBJ2-5, with D perhaps assigned TRBD1 or TRBD2 (6 bases each). Per the germline V gene, CDR1 is SQVTM and CDR2 is ANQGSEA. Trimming removed 4 bases at V and 1 base at J, with 16 bases between. This CDR3 has 15 amino acids. For the CDR3, the DNA is TGCAGCGTTGTATCCCGGTGGGGGGCCCAAGAGACCCAGTACTTC. Protein product: CSVVSRWGAQETQYF.

The chain uses TRBV7-9 and TRBJ2-7, with a weak D call TRBD1 (5 bases). This CDR3 contains 14 residues. Trimming stripped 3 bases from V and 6 bases from J, with 15 bases between. CDR1 and CDR2 from the germline V gene are SEHNR and FQNEAQ (reference sequence). The CDR3 DNA is TGTGCCAGCAGCTTTAGGGGTCGGTCTCGCGAGCAGTACTTC. This sequence encodes CASSFRGRSREQYF.